This T cell receptor beta chain was retrieved from a study of tumor-infiltrating lymphocytes in primary liver carcinoma (dated by TCRdb to 2016 to 2017). Looking at the study overall: Of the five patients, three men and two women aged 30 to 69 years, four had hepatocellular carcinoma and one had combined HCC and intrahepatic cholangiocarcinoma. The tumors of the five patients were staged as T1-T3 N0M0, with maximum diameters ranging from roughly 4.2 to 10 cm. Each sample produced roughly 3.65 to 8 million productive TCRbeta reads, and read depth showed no significant difference between tissue types. Across five regions of each liver tumor, along with adjacent normal tissue and blood, the study brought together TCRbeta repertoire sequencing, expression microarrays and whole-exome sequencing. A total of approximately 35 specimens from 5 patients, comprising 25 or so tumor regions, 5 adjacent noncancerous liver tissues and 5 peripheral blood samples, were covered by TCRbeta repertoire sequencing. The 25 tumor region samples were profiled with Agilent mRNA microarrays so that TCRbeta repertoire diversity could be related to the local molecular phenotype. Technical replicate repertoires showed high reproducibility, with mean shared-clone rates approximately 0.87 and correlation coefficients above 0.95.

Summary of the overall study and its limitations: Because the samples were bulk and unsorted, CD4+ and CD8+ T cell repertoires could not be compared. Only the TCR beta chain was sequenced, which likely underestimates true repertoire diversity because unpaired alpha chains were not captured. The top 250 clones accounted for a significantly greater share of the repertoire in tumors than in blood (p = 0.039). The study included only a few patients, and the authors note findings should be validated in a larger study. Consistent with antigen-driven expansion, pairs of tumor regions showed higher repertoire overlap (mean around 36%) than either tumor-adjacent pairs (around 17%) or tumor-blood pairs (roughly 14%). Only about 8-24% of top clones were present in all five regions of a tumor, suggesting spatial heterogeneity of tumor-infiltrating T cells.

Worth noting for this clonotype: Its antigen target is currently unknown. Base quality data are lacking; no much larger clone is found one base away.

V is clipped by 5 bases and J by 8 bases, and the sequence between their germline boundaries is 25 bases long. The germline V gene (reference sequence) specifies SEHNR as CDR1 and FQNEAQ as CDR2. Its CDR3 holds 17 amino acids, cysteine through phenylalanine. Only CDR3 DNA is held: 51 bases, read in frame from base 1. Total RNA and DNA were co-extracted without cell sorting from about 19-30 mg of bulk tissue using the AllPrep DNA/RNA mini kit. Surgical resection was performed in China between November 2015 and March 2016 on about 5 patients with histopathologically diagnosed primary liver carcinoma. At the time of sampling, the patients were treatment-naive and had chronic HBV infection. Each tumor was sampled at five spatially separated regions: the tumor centre plus the superior, inferior, left-lateral and right-lateral poles. More than 75% viable tumor cells were found by histology in every tumor sample. Pieces of fresh tumor and adjacent tissue were cut in half, with one half kept in RNAlater at -80 degrees C and the other half sent for histology.

Using a constant-region primer and ProtoScript II reverse transcriptase, TCRbeta-specific cDNA was reverse-transcribed from around 500 ng total RNA. Construction of the TCRbeta libraries relied on three nested rounds of multiplex PCR, following a slightly modified ARM-PCR procedure. Multiplex TRBV1-TRBV30 forward primers and a Cbeta reverse primer were used in the first two PCR rounds, each of which was run for around 10 cycles. Sample barcodes and Illumina adapters were added in a final 25-cycle PCR with Deep VentR polymerase. Amplicons of 200-500 bp were gel-purified with a QIAquick gel extraction kit before sequencing. The TCRbeta amplicons were sequenced with 250-bp paired-end reads on an Illumina HiSeq 2500. From the authors' description of their analysis: Quality trimming of reads was performed with Trimmomatic v0.33, and paired reads were merged with FLASH v1.2.11 so that full CDR3 sequences could be recovered. MiGEC v1.2.1b assigned V, D and J germline segments to the rearranged TCRbeta sequences. Clonotype statistics and Shannon-Wiener diversity indices were calculated with VDJtools v1.0.0. Except for diversity analysis, only the 250 most abundant clonotypes of each sample were used in subsequent analyses to reduce sampling bias. TCRdb reran the public reads through fastp at Q25 and MiXCR, keeping productive beta chains. Rows are combined by CDR3 protein, so each entry shows the most common genes and DNA. V and J calls and clone size were set by TCRdb, not the authors. The sample table records approximately 30,000 distinct CDR3 sequences; 60% to 85% of these occur just once. Roughly 34% of the sample is held by the ten biggest clonotypes.

The source is a man aged 35-49 years with primary liver carcinoma and hepatitis B virus infection. The specimen was liver tumor tissue from sampling region 5. The cell subset or site label of this sample denotes: tumor region T5, tumor centre. Recombination connected TRBV7-9 to TRBJ2-1, with the D gene too uncertain to name. In nucleotide form, the sequence is TGTGCCAGCAGCCTACCATATCAAGGGCCTAAAACATATGAGCAGTTCTTC. Its protein reads: CASSLPYQGPKTYEQFF.